One and the same sample provided the 19 T cell receptor beta chains below, sequenced in a study of early T cells in non-severe SARS-CoV-2 infection. TCRdb itself ran the 5' RACE reads through MiXCR, one entry per CDR3 protein. The sample contains about 56,000 distinct CDR3 sequences, approximately 16% of which appear only once. The sequencing used whole blood, collected at baseline. These receptors originate from an adult who was a healthcare worker with PCR-confirmed SARS-CoV-2 infection or an uninfected control (not recorded which).

The V call is TRBV20-1, the J call TRBJ2-7, with unresolved D. Germline-derived CDR1 and CDR2 are DFQATT and SNEGSKA (reference sequence). V lost 6 bases, J lost 7 bases, and 16 bases lay in between. The CDR3 runs to 12 residues. CDR3 in amino acids: CSAIGDKAEQYF. Here the CDR3 DNA reads TGCAGTGCAATCGGCGACAAGGCTGAGCAGTACTTC.

This sequence joins TRBV20-1 and TRBJ2-3, with D possibly called TRBD1 or TRBD2 (6 bases each). Germline V gene sequence: CDR1 DFQATT, CDR2 SNEGSKA (reference sequence). Between the trimmed V and J ends, which lost 5 bases and 2 bases, there was a span of 20 bases. The CDR3 covers 16 residues. CDR3 DNA sequence: TGCAGTGCTTCCGACGGGGGCGGAAGTAACACAGATACGCAGTATTTT. It specifies CSASDGGGSNTDTQYF.

The chain uses TRBV4-2 and TRBJ1-2; D might be TRBD1 (6 bases). Germline CDR1 and CDR2: LGHNA and YNFKEQ. The CDR3 is made up of 14 amino acids. V lost 3 bases, J lost 2 bases, and 10 bases lay in between. CDR3 sequence (DNA): TGTGCCAGCAGCCAGGAGGGGGGCAACTATGGCTACACCTTC. It translates to CASSQEGGNYGYTF.

This clonotype was seen at least ten times. J is TRBJ2-3 and V is TRBV28, with 7 bases matching TRBD2. V lost 5 bases and J lost 5; bases outside the gene matches: 10. Germline loops: CDR1 MDHEN, CDR2 SYDVKM. This CDR3 contains 15 residues. Here the CDR3 DNA reads TGTGCCAGCAGTGTGCCGAGGACTAGGTTAGATACGCAGTATTTT. This translates into CASSVPRTRLDTQYF.

J is TRBJ1-5 and V is TRBV6-2 or TRBV6-3; possible D gene TRBD1, 6 bases. The V gene lost 2 bases and the J gene lost 1 base, with 15 bases spanning the gap. CDR3 size: 17 residues. Germline V gene lookup returns CDR1 MNHEY and CDR2 SVGEGT. The CDR3: CASSYEHRATSNQPQHF. The CDR3 region has the DNA TGTGCCAGCAGTTACGAGCACAGGGCGACCAGCAATCAGCCCCAGCATTTT.

This clonotype turned up a few times. The chain recombines TRBV3-1 with TRBJ2-7; 9 nucleotides match TRBD2. The CDR3 extends over 15 amino acids. Germline V lookup: CDR1 LGHDT, CDR2 YNNKEL (reference sequence). Trimming at V came to 2 bases and at J to 6 bases, leaving 8 bases not matched to a gene. CDR3 amino acids: CASSQIGGGAGEQYF. The CDR3 DNA reads TGTGCCAGCAGCCAAATTGGCGGGGGGGCCGGCGAGCAGTACTTC.

In this sample, this clonotype is medium-sized (0.01 to 0.1%). This rearrangement joins TRBV11-2 to TRBJ2-2, with D unresolved. Trimming took 4 bases from V and 0 from J, leaving 12 bases between them. The germline gives CDR1 SGHAT, CDR2 FQNNGV. The CDR3 is 16 amino acids. Here the CDR3 DNA reads TGTGCCAGCAGCTCAAACCCAACAGCGAACACCGGGGAGCTGTTTTTT. Translating it yields CASSSNPTANTGELFF.

The chain joins TRBV7-3 to TRBJ2-3; the match to TRBD2 covers 9 bases. With 4 bases clipped from V and 3 bases from J, the junction kept 5 bases outside the gene matches. The germline CDR1 and CDR2 sequences are SGHTA and FQGTGA. This CDR3 spans 15 amino acids. In DNA form, the CDR3 reads TGTGCCAGCAGCTCCCTAGCGGGAAGGACAGATACGCAGTATTTT. Its protein is CASSSLAGRTDTQYF. Filled out from reference TRBV7-3 and TRBJ2-3, the complete variable domain reads GAGVSQTPSNKVTEKGKYVELRCDPISGHTALYWYRQSLGQGPEFLIYFQGTGAADDSGLPNDRFFAVRPEGSVSTLKIQRTERGDSAVYLCASSSLAGRTDTQYFGPGTRLTVL.

This clonotype is medium-sized by share. This sequence joins TRBV12-3 or TRBV12-4 and TRBJ2-2; tentative D call: TRBD2 (5 bases). The CDR3 is made up of 14 amino acids. Trimming left V 8 bases short and J 2 bases short, with 12 bases between. Here the CDR3 reads CASRGLLNTGELFF. The CDR3 DNA is TGTGCCAGCCGTGGACTTTTAAACACCGGGGAGCTGTTTTTT.

This clonotype occurred a few times. The chain joins TRBV11-2 to TRBJ2-7; D is uncertain. The CDR3 has 12 amino acids. V shed 2 bases and J shed 5 bases, with 7 bases lying between them. Germline lookup yields CDR1 SGHAT and CDR2 FQNNGV. The chain's CDR3 is CASSLFTDEQYF. The CDR3 DNA reads TGTGCCAGCAGCTTATTTACGGACGAGCAGTACTTC.

The chain carries TRBV5-6 and TRBJ2-3; 7 bases line up with TRBD2. The germline V gene encodes CDR1 SGHDT and CDR2 YYEEEE. The length of the CDR3 is 14 residues. V shed 3 bases, J shed 2 bases, and the junction held 3 bases outside the gene matches. The CDR3 spells CASSSGLHTDTQYF. Written as DNA, the CDR3 is TGTGCCAGCAGCTCGGGACTACACACAGATACGCAGTATTTT. Filled out from reference TRBV5-6 and TRBJ2-3, the complete variable domain reads DAGVTQSPTHLIKTRGQQVTLRCSPKSGHDTVSWYQQALGQGPQFIFQYYEEEERQRGNFPDRFSGHQFPNYSSELNVNALLLGDSALYLCASSSGLHTDTQYFGPGTRLTVL.

This clonotype was seen only once. V usage is TRBV12-3 or TRBV12-4 and J usage is TRBJ2-2; tentative D call: TRBD2 (6 bases). The V and J ends lost 6 bases and 5 bases respectively, with 13 bases between them. The CDR3 is 14 amino acids. The CDR3 reads CASSPGGRTGELFF. The CDR3, as DNA: TGTGCCAGCAGCCCCGGAGGGAGGACCGGGGAGCTGTTTTTT.

This clonotype showed up just a few times. The chain is built from TRBV13 and TRBJ2-1, with D maybe TRBD2 (5 bases). Germline V gene data show CDR1 as PRHDT and CDR2 as FYEKMQ (reference sequence). The V end was cut by 5 bases, the J end by 3 bases, with 17 bases between. The CDR3 has 16 amino acids. CDR3 sequence reads: CASSPQQLGLYNEQFF. The CDR3 coding sequence is TGTGCCAGCAGCCCCCAGCAACTAGGGCTCTACAATGAGCAGTTCTTC. The variable domain in full, with the rest retrieved from reference TRBV13 and TRBJ2-1, is AAGVIQSPRHLIKEKRETATLKCYPIPRHDTVYWYQQGPGQDPQFLISFYEKMQSDKGSIPDRFSAQQFSDYHSELNMSSLELGDSALYFCASSPQQLGLYNEQFFGPGTRLTVL.

This clonotype has just a few counts. The chain has TRBV3-1 and TRBJ2-6, with a tentative D call TRBD1 (6 bases). This CDR3 region has 19 residues. The V end was cut by 5 bases, the J end by 1 base, with 21 bases between. Germline V gene sequence: CDR1 LGHDT, CDR2 YNNKEL (reference sequence). The CDR3 is CASSFLQTGLDSGANVLTF. CDR3 DNA sequence: TGTGCCAGCAGCTTCCTCCAAACAGGGCTAGATTCTGGGGCCAACGTCCTGACTTTC.

The rearrangement joins TRBV4-1 to TRBJ2-1; D ambiguous. Trimming pared 1 base from V and 5 bases from J, leaving 3 bases between. Per germline, CDR1 MGHRA and CDR2 YSYEKL. The CDR3 runs to 12 residues. CDR3 sequence reads: CASSQADNEQFF. CDR3 bases: TGCGCCAGCAGCCAAGCCGACAATGAGCAGTTCTTC.

The sample holds many counts of this clonotype. J is TRBJ2-3 and V is TRBV12-3 or TRBV12-4, with 12 bases matching TRBD2. This CDR3 spans 13 amino acids. V trimming: 5 bases; J trimming: 15 bases; junction bases outside the gene matches: 9. The CDR3 reads CASSPRTSGKPYF. The CDR3 DNA sequence: TGTGCCAGCAGTCCCCGGACTAGCGGGAAACCCTATTTT.

This clonotype was recorded a few times. This rearrangement joins TRBV12-3 or TRBV12-4 to TRBJ2-1, with 12 bases identical to TRBD2. This CDR3 contains 18 residues. The J segment lost 4 bases and the V segment lost 7 bases, leaving 14 bases of the junction unmatched. CDR3 region: CASTAPGTSGLSYNEQFF. In DNA form, the CDR3 reads TGTGCCAGCACAGCTCCAGGGACTAGCGGGCTCTCTTACAATGAGCAGTTCTTC.

This clonotype was seen only a few times. The chain recombines TRBV29-1 with TRBJ2-1; perhaps D is TRBD1 or TRBD2 (5 bases each). V was pared by 4 bases and J by 1 base, with 8 bases between. Germline-derived CDR1 and CDR2 are SQVTM and ANQGSEA. The CDR3 extends over 13 amino acids. The CDR3 DNA reads TGCAGCGTTGTGGGGGTTTCCTACAATGAGCAGTTCTTC. Its protein is CSVVGVSYNEQFF.

The sample holds a few counts of this clonotype. The gene calls are TRBV18 and TRBJ2-2; unclear D gene. V gave up 5 bases and J gave up 0 bases, with 10 bases separating them. CDR1 and CDR2 from the germline V gene are KGHSH and LQKENI. The CDR3 loop spans 15 amino acids. CDR3 amino acids: CASSADRANTGELFF. In DNA, the CDR3 is TGTGCCAGCTCAGCGGACCGCGCGAACACCGGGGAGCTGTTTTTT.